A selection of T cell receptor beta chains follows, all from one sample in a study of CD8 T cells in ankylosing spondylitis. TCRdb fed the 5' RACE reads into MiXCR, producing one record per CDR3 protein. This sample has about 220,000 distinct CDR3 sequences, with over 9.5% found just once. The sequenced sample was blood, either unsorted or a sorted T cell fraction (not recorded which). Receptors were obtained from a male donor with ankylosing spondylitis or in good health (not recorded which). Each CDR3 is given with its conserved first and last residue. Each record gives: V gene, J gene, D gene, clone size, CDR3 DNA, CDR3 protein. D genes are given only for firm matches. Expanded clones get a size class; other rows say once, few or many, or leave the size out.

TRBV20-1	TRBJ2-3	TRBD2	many	TGCAGTGCTAGAAGTCTAGCGGGGGCCGGAGATACGCAGTATTTT	CSARSLAGAGDTQYF
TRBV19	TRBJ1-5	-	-	TGTGCCAAGGAGGGCACAGCCAACGGTAGGAATCAGCCCCAGCATTTT	CAKEGTANGRNQPQHF
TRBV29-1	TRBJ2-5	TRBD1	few	TGCAGCGTGTCCGGGACAGCCCAAGAGACCCAGTACTTC	CSVSGTAQETQYF
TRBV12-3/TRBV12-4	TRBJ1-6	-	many	TGTGCCAGCAGTTTAGGGGTGCGTAATTCACCCCTCCACTTT	CASSLGVRNSPLHF
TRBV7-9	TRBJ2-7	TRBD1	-	TGTGCCAGCAGCTTAGGGGGGACAGGGGAAGACGAGCAGTACTTC	CASSLGGTGEDEQYF
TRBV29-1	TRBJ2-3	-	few	TGCAGCGTTGATTTTAGGGCTCGGGCAGATACGCAGTATTTT	CSVDFRARADTQYF
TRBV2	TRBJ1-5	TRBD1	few	TGTGCCAGCAGTGAAAATACAGGGGGCAGTCAGCCCCAGCATTTT	CASSENTGGSQPQHF
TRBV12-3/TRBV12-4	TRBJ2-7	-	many	TGTGCCAGCAGTCCCCTCGCAGCCTACGAGCAGTACTTC	CASSPLAAYEQYF
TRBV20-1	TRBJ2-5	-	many	TGCAGTCCGGTGTACCAAGAGACCCAGTACTTC	CSPVYQETQYF
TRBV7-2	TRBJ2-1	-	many	TGTGCCAGCAGCTTAGGGGGGGTGACTACCTACAATGAGCAGTTCTTC	CASSLGGVTTYNEQFF
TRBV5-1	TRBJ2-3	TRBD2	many	TGCGCCAGCAGCTTGGATGTCCAGGCGGGGGGGACGGATACGCAGTATTTT	CASSLDVQAGGTDTQYF
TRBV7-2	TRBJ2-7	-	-	TGTGCCAGCAGCTTATCCGGGACGGGGCCCTACGAGCAGTACTTC	CASSLSGTGPYEQYF
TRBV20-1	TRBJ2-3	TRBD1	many	TGCAGTGCTAGTCAGGGGGCCGGAGATACGCAGTATTTT	CSASQGAGDTQYF
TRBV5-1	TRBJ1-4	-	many	TGCGCCAGCAGCTCCGAGGGCCGGGAAAAACTGTTTTTT	CASSSEGREKLFF
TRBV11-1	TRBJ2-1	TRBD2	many	TGTGCCAGCAGCTTAGCGCTGTCGTACCCGACTAGCGGGGATAAATTCAATGAGCAGTTCTTC	CASSLALSYPTSGDKFNEQFF
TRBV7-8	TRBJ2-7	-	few	TGTGCCAGCAGCTTATTTCCTAGGGGACACACTTACGAGCAGTACTTC	CASSLFPRGHTYEQYF
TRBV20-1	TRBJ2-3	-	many	TGCAGTGCCAGGGCTCTTCGGTTAACAGATACGCAGTATTTT	CSARALRLTDTQYF
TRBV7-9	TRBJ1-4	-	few	TGTGCCAGCAGCCCGAGTCAACACGAAAAACTGTTTTTT	CASSPSQHEKLFF
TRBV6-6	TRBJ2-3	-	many	TGTGCCAGCAGACCCGTAGGGGATACGCAGTATTTT	CASRPVGDTQYF
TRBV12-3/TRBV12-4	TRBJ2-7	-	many	TGTGCCAGCGCTAGGGGTACAGGCCGCCAAGACGAGCAGTACTTC	CASARGTGRQDEQYF
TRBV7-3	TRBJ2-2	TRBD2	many	TGTGCCAGCAGCTTAACCGGGGGGGCCGGGGAGCTGTTTTTT	CASSLTGGAGELFF
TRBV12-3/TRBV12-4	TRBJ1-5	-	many	TGTGCCAGCAGTTTAAGGGGACCTCTTCAGCCCCAGCATTTT	CASSLRGPLQPQHF
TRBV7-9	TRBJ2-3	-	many	TGTGCCAGCAGCTTAGTACAGGGTTTGGGCACAGATACGCAGTATTTT	CASSLVQGLGTDTQYF
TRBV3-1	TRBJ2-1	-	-	TGTGCCAGCAGCCAAGTCGAGGGGTTGCAGTTCTTC	CASSQVEGLQFF
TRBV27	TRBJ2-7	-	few	TGTGCCAGCGCGTACCCTGGGACCTACGAGCAGTACTTC	CASAYPGTYEQYF
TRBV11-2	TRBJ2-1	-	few	TGTGCCAGCAGCTTAGATCCAGTGCCAGGGGGGTCCTACAATGAGCAGTTCTTC	CASSLDPVPGGSYNEQFF
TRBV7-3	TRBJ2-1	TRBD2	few	TGTGCCAGCAGCTTTAGCGGGGGGGCAAACAATGAGCAGTTCTTC	CASSFSGGANNEQFF
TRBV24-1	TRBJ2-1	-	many	TGTGCCACCAGTGACGACAGGTCCTGGGAGCAGTTCTTC	CATSDDRSWEQFF
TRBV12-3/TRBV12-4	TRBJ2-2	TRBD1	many	TGTGCCAGCAGCACCGGGACAGGCTATTTCGGGGAGCTGTTTTTT	CASSTGTGYFGELFF
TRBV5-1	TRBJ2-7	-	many	TGCGCCAGCAGCCGAGGAGACAGTGTGTACGAGCAGTACTTC	CASSRGDSVYEQYF
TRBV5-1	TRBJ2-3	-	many	TGCGCCAGCAGGTCCACCTCGCGGGGCTCAGATACGCAGTATTTT	CASRSTSRGSDTQYF
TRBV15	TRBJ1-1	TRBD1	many	TGTGCCACCAGCAGTGGACAGGGGATTGCGCCTGAAGCTTTCTTT	CATSSGQGIAPEAFF
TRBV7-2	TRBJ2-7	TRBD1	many	TGTGCCAGCAGCTTGGACAGGGCGGGCGAGCAGTACTTC	CASSLDRAGEQYF
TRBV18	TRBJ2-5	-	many	TGTGCCAGCTCACCCTCACCCGAAGAGACCCAGTACTTC	CASSPSPEETQYF
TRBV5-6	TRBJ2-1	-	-	TGTGCCAGCAGCTTCCAAACAGGGAGCTACAATGAGCAGTTCTTC	CASSFQTGSYNEQFF
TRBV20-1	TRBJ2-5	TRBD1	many	TGCAGTGCTGGGCGGAGTTTCAGGGGGCAAGAGACCCAGTACTTC	CSAGRSFRGQETQYF
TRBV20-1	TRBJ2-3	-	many	TGCAGTGCTAGAGACAAGGGAGACACAGATACGCAGTATTTT	CSARDKGDTDTQYF
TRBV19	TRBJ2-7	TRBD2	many	TGTGCCAGTAGTTACGGGACTAGCCCAACCTACGAGCAGTACTTC	CASSYGTSPTYEQYF
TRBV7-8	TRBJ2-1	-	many	TGTGCCAGCAGCCAGCGGTTAATTCCCTACAATGAGCAGTTCTTC	CASSQRLIPYNEQFF
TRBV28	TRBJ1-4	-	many	TGTGCCAGCAGCACCCCAGGGGTGGAAAAACTGTTTTTT	CASSTPGVEKLFF
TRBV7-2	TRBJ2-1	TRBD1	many	TGTGCCAGCAGCTTAGGGACAGGCCCCTCCTACAATGAGCAGTTCTTC	CASSLGTGPSYNEQFF
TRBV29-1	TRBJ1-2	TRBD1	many	TGCAGCGTTCCGGACAGGGGGGACTATGGCTACACCTTC	CSVPDRGDYGYTF
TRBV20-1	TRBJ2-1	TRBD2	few	TGCAGTGCTACTAGCGGGGGGTACAATGAGCAGTTCTTC	CSATSGGYNEQFF
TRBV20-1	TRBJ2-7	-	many	TGCAGTGCTAGTGGTGGCAGCTCCTACGAGCAGTACTTC	CSASGGSSYEQYF
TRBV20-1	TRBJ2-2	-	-	TGCAGTGCAGATCTTTGGGGGGGCACCACCGGGGAGCTGTTTTTT	CSADLWGGTTGELFF
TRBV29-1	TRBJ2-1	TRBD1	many	TGCAGCGGATCAGGACAGGGGGCATATGAGCAGTTCTTC	CSGSGQGAYEQFF
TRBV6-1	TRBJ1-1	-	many	TGTGCCAGCAGGGAGGGTACTAGACCTGAAGCTTTCTTT	CASREGTRPEAFF
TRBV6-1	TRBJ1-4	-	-	TGTGCCAGCAGTGAGCCTCCCGGGGTCCTGTTTTTT	CASSEPPGVLFF
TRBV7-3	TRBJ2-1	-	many	TGTGCCAGCAGCCCCACCCTAGCAAGTGAGCAGTTCTTC	CASSPTLASEQFF
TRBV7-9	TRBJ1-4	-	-	TGTGCCAGCAGCTACGGGCAGGATGAAAAACTGTTTTTT	CASSYGQDEKLFF
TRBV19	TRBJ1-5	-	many	TGTGCCAGTAACCCGGGGGGGAAGGGTCAGCCCCAGCATTTT	CASNPGGKGQPQHF
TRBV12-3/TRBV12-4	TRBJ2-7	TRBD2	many	TGTGCCAGCAGTCGGACTAGCGGGGGGTACGAGCAGTACTTC	CASSRTSGGYEQYF